This TCR beta chain was sequenced in a study of human T cells and chemical hapten exposure. Turning to the study itself: Sensitizing treatment utilized 2% DPC over an approximately 2 cm by approximately 2 cm portion of upper inner arm skin.

The CDR3 spans 14 residues. V lost 2 bases to trimming and J lost 4 bases; unmatched junction nucleotides: 2. Germline V gene lookup returns CDR1 MDHEN and CDR2 SYDVKM. This clonotype occurred many times. Time point specified: pre-sensitization, week 0. This sample's treatment: therapeutic diphenylcyclopropenone sensitization with weekly scalp DPC. Total RNA was isolated from unfractionated whole blood. MiXCR was run by TCRdb on the RACE reads, yielding one entry per CDR3 protein. The table includes about 60,000 distinct CDR3 sequences, approximately 10% detected once. Sequencing used whole blood, obtained in connection with sensitization to the hapten diphenylcyclopropenone (DPC). The rearrangement links TRBV28 to TRBJ1-5; 7 bases line up with TRBD1. The sequence derives from a woman in her 40s with alopecia areata. Some clones in this sample may be carry-over from other donors' samples. The CDR3 nucleotides are TGTGCCAGCAGTTTAAGGGACAGAAATCAGCCCCAGCATTTT. Protein sequence: CASSLRDRNQPQHF.